A selection of T cell receptor beta chains follows, all from one sample in a study of tumor and adjacent non-tumor tissue in lung cancer. Each CDR3 protein is one row after TCRdb ran MiXCR on the multiplex PCR reads. The data show around 66,000 distinct CDR3 sequences, around four fifths seen once. The specimen was lung tumor tissue. These receptors originate from a man in his fifties or sixties with non-small cell lung cancer. The conserved cysteine and the conserved F or W are not part of the CDR3 here.

v_call	j_call	cdr3_aa
TRBV28	TRBJ2-1	ASSLSSMTEQF
TRBV5-4	TRBJ2-3	ASCPIEREPGDTQY
TRBV29-1	TRBJ2-7	SVVVGSGTGGYEQY
TRBV29-1	TRBJ2-1	SVRPGQRANEQF
TRBV11-3	TRBJ2-3	ASSSGLVNSIDTQY
TRBV20-1	TRBJ1-5	SAEFPLRNNQPQH
TRBV5-4	TRBJ2-3	AISLIEREPGDTQY
TRBV12-3/TRBV12-4	TRBJ2-5	ASSLATGQENKY
TRBV20-1	TRBJ2-1	SNSEREGENEQF
TRBV5-4	TRBJ1-2	ASSLDKYGYT
TRBV10-2	TRBJ1-1	ASSEWGAGNTEAF
TRBV6-5	TRBJ2-1	ASKRREGPYNEQF
TRBV20-1	TRBJ1-5	SATTGDYRPQH
TRBV6-5	TRBJ2-7	ASSYFGDSSYGQY
TRBV28	TRBJ2-4	ASSPLAGAMAKNIQY
TRBV20-1	TRBJ2-7	SAGSGQLDHDQY
TRBV28	TRBJ1-5	ANSNHRDRAGNQPQH